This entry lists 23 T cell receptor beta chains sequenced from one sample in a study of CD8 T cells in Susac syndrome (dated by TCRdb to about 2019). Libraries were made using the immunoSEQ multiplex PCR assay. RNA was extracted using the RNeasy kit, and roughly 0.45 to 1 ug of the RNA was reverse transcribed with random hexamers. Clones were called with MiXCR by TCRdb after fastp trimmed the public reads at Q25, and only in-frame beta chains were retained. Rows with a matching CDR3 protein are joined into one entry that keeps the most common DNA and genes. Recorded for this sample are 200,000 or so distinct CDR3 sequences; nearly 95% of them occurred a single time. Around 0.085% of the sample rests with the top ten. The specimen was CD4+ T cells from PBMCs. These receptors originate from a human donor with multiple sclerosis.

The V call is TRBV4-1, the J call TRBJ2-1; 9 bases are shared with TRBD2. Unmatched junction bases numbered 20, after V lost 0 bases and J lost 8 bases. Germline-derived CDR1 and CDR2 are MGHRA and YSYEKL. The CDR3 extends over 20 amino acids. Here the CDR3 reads CASSQENSYRRGGTIYEQFF. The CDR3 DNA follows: TGCGCCAGCAGCCAAGAGAACAGCTATAGGCGGGGGGGTACGATCTATGAGCAGTTCTTC.

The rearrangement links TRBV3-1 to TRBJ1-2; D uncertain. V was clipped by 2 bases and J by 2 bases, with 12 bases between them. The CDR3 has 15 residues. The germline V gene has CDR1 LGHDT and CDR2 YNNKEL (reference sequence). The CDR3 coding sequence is TGTGCCAGCAGCCAATTTGAGGGCAGGAACTATGGCTACACCTTC. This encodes CASSQFEGRNYGYTF.

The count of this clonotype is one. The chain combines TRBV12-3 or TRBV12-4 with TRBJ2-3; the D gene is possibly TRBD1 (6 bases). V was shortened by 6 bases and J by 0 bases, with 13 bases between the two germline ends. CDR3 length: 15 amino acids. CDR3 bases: TGTGCCAGCAGATACAGGGAGCGCAGCACAGATACGCAGTATTTT. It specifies CASRYRERSTDTQYF.

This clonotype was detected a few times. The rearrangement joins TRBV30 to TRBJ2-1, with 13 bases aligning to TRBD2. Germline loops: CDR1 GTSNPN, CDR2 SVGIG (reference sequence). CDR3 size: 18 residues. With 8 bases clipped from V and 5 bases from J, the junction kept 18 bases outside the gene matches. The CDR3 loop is CATHRPPGLAGSHNEQFF. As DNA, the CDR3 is TGTGCCACTCACCGCCCCCCGGGACTAGCGGGATCCCACAATGAGCAGTTCTTC. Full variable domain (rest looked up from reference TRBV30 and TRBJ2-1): SQTIHQWPATLVQPVGSPLSLECTVEGTSNPNLYWYRQAAGRGLQLLFYSVGIGQISSEVPQNLSASRPQDRQFILSSKKLLLSDSGFYLCATHRPPGLAGSHNEQFFGPGTRLTVL.

CDR3 nucleotides: TGTGCCAGCAGCCAGAATCTAGCGGGAGTCGGTGGTGAGCAGTTCTTC. Translation gives CASSQNLAGVGGEQFF. The chain employs TRBV3-1 and TRBJ2-1; 10 nucleotides line up with TRBD2. Germline V gene sequence: CDR1 LGHDT, CDR2 YNNKEL (reference sequence). With V trimmed by 3 bases and J by 9 bases, 11 bases remained unmatched. The CDR3 consists of 16 residues.

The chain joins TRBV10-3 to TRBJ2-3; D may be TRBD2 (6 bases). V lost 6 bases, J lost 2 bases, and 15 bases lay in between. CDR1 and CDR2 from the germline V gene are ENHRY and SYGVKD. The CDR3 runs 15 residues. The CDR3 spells CAISETRNPTDTQYF. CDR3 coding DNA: TGTGCCATCAGCGAGACTAGGAACCCCACAGATACGCAGTATTTT.

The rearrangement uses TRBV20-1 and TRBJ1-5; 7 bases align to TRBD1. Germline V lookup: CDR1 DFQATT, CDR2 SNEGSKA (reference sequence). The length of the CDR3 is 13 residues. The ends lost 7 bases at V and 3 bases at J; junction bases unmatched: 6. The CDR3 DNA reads TGCAGTGTAAGGGGACAGCCCAATCAGCCCCAGCATTTT. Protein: CSVRGQPNQPQHF.

CDR3 in DNA: TGCGCCAGCAAGTTGGCAGCCATCGACTATGGCTACACCTTC. It translates to CASKLAAIDYGYTF. J is TRBJ1-2 and V is TRBV5-1; D remains unclear. Germline CDR1 is SGHRS and CDR2 is YFSETQ. The length of the CDR3 is 14 residues. V lost 6 bases and J lost 3, with 15 bases in between.

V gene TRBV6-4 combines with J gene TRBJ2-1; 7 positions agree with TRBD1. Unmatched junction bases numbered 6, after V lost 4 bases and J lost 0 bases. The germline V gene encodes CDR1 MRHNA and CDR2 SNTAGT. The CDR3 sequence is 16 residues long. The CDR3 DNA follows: TGTGCCAGCAGTGGGGGGACAGCAAGCTCCTACAATGAGCAGTTCTTC. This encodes CASSGGTASSYNEQFF.

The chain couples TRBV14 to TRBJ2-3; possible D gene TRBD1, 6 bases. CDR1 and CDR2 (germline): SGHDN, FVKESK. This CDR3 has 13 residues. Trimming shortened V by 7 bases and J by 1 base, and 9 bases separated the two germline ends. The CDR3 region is CASKQGRTDTQYF. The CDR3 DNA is TGTGCCAGCAAGCAGGGGCGCACAGATACGCAGTATTTT.

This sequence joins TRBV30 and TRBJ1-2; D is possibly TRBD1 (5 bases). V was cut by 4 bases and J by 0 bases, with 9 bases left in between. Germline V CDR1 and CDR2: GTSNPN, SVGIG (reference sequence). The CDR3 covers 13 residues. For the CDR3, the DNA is TGTGCCTGGACGGGGGTAGCTAACTATGGCTACACCTTC. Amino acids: CAWTGVANYGYTF.

Here the CDR3 reads CASSLVWDSKSKNIQYF. In nucleotides, the CDR3 is TGCGCCAGCAGCTTGGTTTGGGACAGTAAATCCAAAAACATTCAGTACTTC. The gene calls are TRBV5-1 and TRBJ2-4, with TRBD1 identical over 7 bases. V dropped 0 bases and J dropped 2; count of bases not matched to a gene: 8. CDR3 length: 17 amino acids. Germline values: CDR1 SGHRS, CDR2 YFSETQ.

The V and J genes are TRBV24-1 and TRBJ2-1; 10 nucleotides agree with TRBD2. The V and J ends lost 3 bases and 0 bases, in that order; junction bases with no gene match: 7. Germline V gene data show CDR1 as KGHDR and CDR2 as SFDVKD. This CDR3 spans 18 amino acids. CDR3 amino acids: CATSDRTSGGGSYNEQFF. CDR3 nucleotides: TGTGCCACCAGTGATCGGACTAGCGGAGGGGGCTCCTACAATGAGCAGTTCTTC.

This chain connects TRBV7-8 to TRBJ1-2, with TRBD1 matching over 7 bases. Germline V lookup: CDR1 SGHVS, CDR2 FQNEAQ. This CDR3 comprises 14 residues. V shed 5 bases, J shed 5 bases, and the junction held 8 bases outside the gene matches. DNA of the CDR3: TGTGCCAGCAGCCCCCAACAGGGGAAGTATGGCTACACCTTC. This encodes CASSPQQGKYGYTF.

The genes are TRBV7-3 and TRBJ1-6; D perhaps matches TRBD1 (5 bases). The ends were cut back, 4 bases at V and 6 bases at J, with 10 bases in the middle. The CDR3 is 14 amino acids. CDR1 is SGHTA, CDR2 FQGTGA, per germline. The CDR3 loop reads CASSSAGTNSPLHF. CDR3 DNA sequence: TGTGCCAGCAGCTCCGCCGGGACTAATTCACCCCTCCACTTT.

CDR3 protein: CASTSDRGGQPQHF. The CDR3 nucleotides are TGTGCCAGCACTTCGGACAGAGGAGGTCAGCCCCAGCATTTT. The J gene is TRBJ1-5, the V gene TRBV12-3 or TRBV12-4, with D maybe TRBD1 (6 bases). CDR3 length: 14 residues. Between the trimmed V and J ends, which lost 7 bases and 6 bases, there was a span of 16 bases.

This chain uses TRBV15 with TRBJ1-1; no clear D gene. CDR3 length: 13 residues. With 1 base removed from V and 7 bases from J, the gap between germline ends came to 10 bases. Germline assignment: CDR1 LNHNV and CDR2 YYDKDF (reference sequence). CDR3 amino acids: CATSRGYLGEAFF. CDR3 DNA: TGTGCCACCAGCAGAGGATATTTGGGTGAAGCTTTCTTT. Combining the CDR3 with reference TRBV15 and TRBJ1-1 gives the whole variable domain DAMVIQNPRYQVTQFGKPVTLSCSQTLNHNVMYWYQQKSSQAPKLLFHYYDKDFNNEADTPDNFQSRRPNTSFCFLDIRSPGLGDTAMYLCATSRGYLGEAFFGQGTRLTVV.

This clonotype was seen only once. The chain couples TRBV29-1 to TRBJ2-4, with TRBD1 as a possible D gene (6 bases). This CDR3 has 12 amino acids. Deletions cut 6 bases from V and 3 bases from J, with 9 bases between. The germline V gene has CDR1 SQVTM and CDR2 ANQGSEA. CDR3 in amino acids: CSVSQGKNIQYF. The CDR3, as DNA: TGCAGCGTGTCACAGGGCAAAAACATTCAGTACTTC.

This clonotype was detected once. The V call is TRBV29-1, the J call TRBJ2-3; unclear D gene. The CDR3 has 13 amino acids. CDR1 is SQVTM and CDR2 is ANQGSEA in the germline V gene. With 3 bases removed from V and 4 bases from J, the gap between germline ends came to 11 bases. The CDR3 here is CSVDRASPDTQYF. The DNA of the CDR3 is TGCAGCGTTGATCGCGCTAGTCCAGATACGCAGTATTTT.

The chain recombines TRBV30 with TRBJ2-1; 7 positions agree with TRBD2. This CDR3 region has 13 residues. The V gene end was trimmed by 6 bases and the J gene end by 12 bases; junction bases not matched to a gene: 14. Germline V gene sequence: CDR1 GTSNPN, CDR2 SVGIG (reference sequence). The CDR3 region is CACLRDAGARQFF. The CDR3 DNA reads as TGTGCCTGCCTTAGGGACGCGGGAGCGCGGCAGTTCTTC. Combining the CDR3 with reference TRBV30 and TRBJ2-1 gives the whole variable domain SQTIHQWPATLVQPVGSPLSLECTVEGTSNPNLYWYRQAAGRGLQLLFYSVGIGQISSEVPQNLSASRPQDRQFILSSKKLLLSDSGFYLCACLRDAGARQFFGPGTRLTVL.

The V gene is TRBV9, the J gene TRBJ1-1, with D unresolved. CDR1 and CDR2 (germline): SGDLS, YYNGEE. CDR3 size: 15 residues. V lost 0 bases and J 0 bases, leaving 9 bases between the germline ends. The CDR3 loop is CASSVGGRLNTEAFF. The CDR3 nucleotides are TGTGCCAGCAGCGTAGGGGGTAGGCTGAACACTGAAGCTTTCTTT.

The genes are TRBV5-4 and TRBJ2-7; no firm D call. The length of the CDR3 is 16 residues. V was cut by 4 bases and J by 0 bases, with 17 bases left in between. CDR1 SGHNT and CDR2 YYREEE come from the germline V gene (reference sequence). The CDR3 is CASSRDTGSSSYEQYF. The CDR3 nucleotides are TGTGCCAGCAGCCGCGATACCGGGTCATCCTCCTACGAGCAGTACTTC.

The CDR3 loop reads CASSQDRVAGNEQFF. CDR3 in DNA: TGTGCCAGCAGCCAAGATCGGGTAGCGGGCAATGAGCAGTTCTTC. This chain uses TRBV3-1 with TRBJ2-1, with TRBD2 matching over 7 bases. Germline V gene sequence: CDR1 LGHDT, CDR2 YNNKEL (reference sequence). The J segment lost 6 bases and the V segment lost 0 bases, leaving 5 bases of the junction unmatched. The CDR3 contains 15 residues.